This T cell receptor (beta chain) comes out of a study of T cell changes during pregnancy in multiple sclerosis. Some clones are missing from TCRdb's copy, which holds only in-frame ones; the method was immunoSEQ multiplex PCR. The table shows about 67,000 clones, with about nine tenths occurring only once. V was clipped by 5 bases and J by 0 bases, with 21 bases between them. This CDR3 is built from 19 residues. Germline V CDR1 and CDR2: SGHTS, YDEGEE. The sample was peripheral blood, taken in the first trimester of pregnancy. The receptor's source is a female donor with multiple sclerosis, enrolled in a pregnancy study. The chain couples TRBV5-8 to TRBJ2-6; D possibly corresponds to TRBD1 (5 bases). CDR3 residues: CASRSIGREFNSGANVLTF. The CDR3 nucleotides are TGTGCCAGCAGAAGCATTGGCAGGGAATTCAACTCTGGGGCCAACGTCCTGACTTTC.